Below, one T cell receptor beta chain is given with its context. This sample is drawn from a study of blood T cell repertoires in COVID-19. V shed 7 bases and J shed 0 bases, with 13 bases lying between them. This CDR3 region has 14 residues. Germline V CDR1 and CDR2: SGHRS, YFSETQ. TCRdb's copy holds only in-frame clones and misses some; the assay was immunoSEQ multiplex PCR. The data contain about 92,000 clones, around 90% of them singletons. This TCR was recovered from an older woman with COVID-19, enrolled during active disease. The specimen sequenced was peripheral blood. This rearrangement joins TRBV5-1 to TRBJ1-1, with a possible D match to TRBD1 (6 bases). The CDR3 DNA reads TGCGCCAGCGGGGGCGGTGGGGTGAACACTGAAGCTTTCTTT. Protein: CASGGGGVNTEAFF.